The clone carrying this T cell receptor (beta chain) turned up a few times. The antigen is undetermined. The entry originates in a study of identical twins. Study findings and constraints: Fewer insertions characterized abundant cord blood beta clonotypes, whereas memory repertoires showed none. Potential partial confounding of zero-insertion analyses by invariant MAIT and iNKT cells was noted.

TCRdb independently ran MiXCR on the 5' RACE reads; one entry per CDR3 protein. The sample contains 550,000 to 800,000 distinct CDR3 sequences, 7% to 7.5% of which appear only once. Healthy Caucasians supplied all donations. Germline CDR1 and CDR2: SGHAT and FQNNGV. The CDR3 runs 15 residues. V shed 5 bases, J shed 5 bases, and the junction held 9 bases outside the gene matches. The sample also formed part of further work on yellow fever vaccine responses in identical twins.

Source material: PBMCs. The chain carries TRBV11-2 and TRBJ2-5, with 9 bases matching TRBD1. This receptor was obtained from a woman aged 18 to 35 in good health. CDR3 region: CASSPLQGARETQYF. The CDR3 DNA reads TGTGCCAGCAGCCCCCTACAGGGGGCCCGGGAGACCCAGTACTTC.